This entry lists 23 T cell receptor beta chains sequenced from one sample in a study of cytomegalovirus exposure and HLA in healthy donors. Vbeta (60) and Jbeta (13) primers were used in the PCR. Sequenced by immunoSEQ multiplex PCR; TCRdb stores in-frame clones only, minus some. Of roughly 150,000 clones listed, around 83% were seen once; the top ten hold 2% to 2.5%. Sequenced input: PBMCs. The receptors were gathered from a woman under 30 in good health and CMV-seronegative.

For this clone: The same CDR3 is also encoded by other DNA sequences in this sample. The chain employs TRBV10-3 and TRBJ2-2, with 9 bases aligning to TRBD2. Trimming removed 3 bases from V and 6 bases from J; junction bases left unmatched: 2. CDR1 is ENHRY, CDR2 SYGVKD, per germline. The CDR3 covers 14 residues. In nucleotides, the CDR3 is TGTGCCATCAGTGATGGGACTAGCCCCGGGGAGCTGTTTTTT. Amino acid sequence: CAISDGTSPGELFF.

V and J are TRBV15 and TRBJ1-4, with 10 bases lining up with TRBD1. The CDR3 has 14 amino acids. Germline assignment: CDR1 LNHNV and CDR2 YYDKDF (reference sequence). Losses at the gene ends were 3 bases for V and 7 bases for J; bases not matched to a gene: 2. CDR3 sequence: CATSRTGGSEKLFF. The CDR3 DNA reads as TGTGCCACCAGCAGGACAGGGGGCAGTGAAAAACTGTTTTTT. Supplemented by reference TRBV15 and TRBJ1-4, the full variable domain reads DAMVIQNPRYQVTQFGKPVTLSCSQTLNHNVMYWYQQKSSQAPKLLFHYYDKDFNNEADTPDNFQSRRPNTSFCFLDIRSPGLGDTAMYLCATSRTGGSEKLFFGSGTQLSVL.

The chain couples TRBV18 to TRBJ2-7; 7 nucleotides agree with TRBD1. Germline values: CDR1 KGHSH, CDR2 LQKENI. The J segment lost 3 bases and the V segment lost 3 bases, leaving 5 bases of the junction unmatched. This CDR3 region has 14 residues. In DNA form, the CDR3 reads TGTGCCAGCTCACCGCAGGGGGTTCTCTACGAGCAGTACTTC. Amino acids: CASSPQGVLYEQYF. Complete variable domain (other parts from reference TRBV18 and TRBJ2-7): NAGVMQNPRHLVRRRGQEARLRCSPMKGHSHVYWYRQLPEEGLKFMVYLQKENIIDESGMPKERFSAEFPKEGPSILRIQQVVRGDSAAYFCASSPQGVLYEQYFGPGTRLTVT.

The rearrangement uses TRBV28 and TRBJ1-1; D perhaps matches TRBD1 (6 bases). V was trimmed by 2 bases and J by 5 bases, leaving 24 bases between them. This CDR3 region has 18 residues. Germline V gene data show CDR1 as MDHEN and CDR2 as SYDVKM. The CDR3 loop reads CASSLGGGDIRSGTEAFF. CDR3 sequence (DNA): TGTGCCAGCAGTTTAGGGGGAGGGGACATCCGATCGGGGACTGAAGCTTTCTTT.

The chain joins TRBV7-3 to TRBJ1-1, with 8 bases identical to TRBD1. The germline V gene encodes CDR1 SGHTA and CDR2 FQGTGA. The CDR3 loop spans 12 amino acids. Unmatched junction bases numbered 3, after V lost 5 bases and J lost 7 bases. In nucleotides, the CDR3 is TGTGCCAGCAGCCCCGGACAGGGTGAAGCTTTCTTT. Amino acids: CASSPGQGEAFF.

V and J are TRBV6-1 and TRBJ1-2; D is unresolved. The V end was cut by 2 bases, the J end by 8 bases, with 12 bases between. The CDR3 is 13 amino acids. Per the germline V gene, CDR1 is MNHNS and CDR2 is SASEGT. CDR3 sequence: CASSESPGRGYTF. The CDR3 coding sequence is TGTGCCAGCAGTGAAAGCCCCGGGAGGGGCTACACCTTC.

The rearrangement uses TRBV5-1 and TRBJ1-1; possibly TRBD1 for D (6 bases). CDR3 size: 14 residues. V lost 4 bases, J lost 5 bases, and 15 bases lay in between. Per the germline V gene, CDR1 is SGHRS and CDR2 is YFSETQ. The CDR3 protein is CASSRGQKDTEAFF. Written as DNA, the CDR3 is TGCGCCAGCAGCAGGGGACAAAAAGATACTGAAGCTTTCTTT.

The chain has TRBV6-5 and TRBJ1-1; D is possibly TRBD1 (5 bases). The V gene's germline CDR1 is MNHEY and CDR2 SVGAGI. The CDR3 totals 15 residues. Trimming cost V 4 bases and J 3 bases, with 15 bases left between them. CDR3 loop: CASSSDPRGYTEAFF. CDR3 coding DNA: TGTGCCAGCAGTTCCGACCCCCGGGGGTACACTGAAGCTTTCTTT.

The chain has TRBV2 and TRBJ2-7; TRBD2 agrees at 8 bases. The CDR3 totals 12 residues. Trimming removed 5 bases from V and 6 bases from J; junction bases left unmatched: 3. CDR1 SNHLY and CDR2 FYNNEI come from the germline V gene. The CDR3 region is CASSFSGGEQYF. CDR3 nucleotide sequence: TGTGCCAGCAGTTTCAGCGGGGGCGAGCAGTACTTC.

The CDR3 protein is CASSQDLSAGETQYF. CDR3 in DNA: TGCGCCAGCAGCCAAGATCTAAGCGCGGGAGAGACCCAGTACTTC. The chain joins TRBV4-1 to TRBJ2-5; perhaps TRBD2 as D (5 bases). V shed 0 bases and J shed 4 bases, with 12 bases lying between them. The CDR3 extends over 15 amino acids. Germline CDR1 reads MGHRA; CDR2 reads YSYEKL.

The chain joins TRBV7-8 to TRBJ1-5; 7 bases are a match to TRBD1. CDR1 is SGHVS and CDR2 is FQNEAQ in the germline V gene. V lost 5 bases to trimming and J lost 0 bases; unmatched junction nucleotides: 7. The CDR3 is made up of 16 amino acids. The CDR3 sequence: CASSTGVPNSNQPQHF. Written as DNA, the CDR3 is TGTGCCAGCAGCACAGGGGTTCCCAATAGCAATCAGCCCCAGCATTTT.

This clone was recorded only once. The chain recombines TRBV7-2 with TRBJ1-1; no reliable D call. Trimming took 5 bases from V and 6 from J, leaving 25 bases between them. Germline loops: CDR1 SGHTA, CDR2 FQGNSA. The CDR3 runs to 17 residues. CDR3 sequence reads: CASSPLSGYVPTPEAFF. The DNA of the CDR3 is TGTGCCAGCAGCCCGTTATCGGGTTACGTCCCCACACCTGAAGCTTTCTTT.

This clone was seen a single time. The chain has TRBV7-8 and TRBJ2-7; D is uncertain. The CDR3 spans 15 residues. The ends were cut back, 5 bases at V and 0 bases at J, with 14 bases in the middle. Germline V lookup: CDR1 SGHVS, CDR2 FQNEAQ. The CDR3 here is CASSPYMTSSYEQYF. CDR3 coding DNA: TGTGCCAGCAGCCCATACATGACAAGCTCCTACGAGCAGTACTTC. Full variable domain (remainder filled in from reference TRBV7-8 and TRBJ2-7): GAGVSQSPRYKVAKRGQDVALRCDPISGHVSLFWYQQALGQGPEFLTYFQNEAQLDKSGLPSDRFFAERPEGSVSTLKIQRTQQEDSAVYLCASSPYMTSSYEQYFGPGTRLTVT.

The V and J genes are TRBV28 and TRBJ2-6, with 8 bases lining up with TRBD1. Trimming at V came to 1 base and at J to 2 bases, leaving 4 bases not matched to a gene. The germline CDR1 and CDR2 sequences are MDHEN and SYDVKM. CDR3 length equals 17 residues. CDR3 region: CASSLFSGGAGANVLTF. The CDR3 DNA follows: TGTGCCAGCAGTTTATTTTCAGGGGGCGCTGGGGCCAACGTCCTGACTTTC.

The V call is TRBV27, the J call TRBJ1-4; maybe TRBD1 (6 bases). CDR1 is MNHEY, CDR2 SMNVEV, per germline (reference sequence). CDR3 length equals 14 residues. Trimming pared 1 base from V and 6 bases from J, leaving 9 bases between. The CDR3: CASSLWGQDEKLFF. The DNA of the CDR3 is TGTGCCAGCAGTTTATGGGGGCAGGATGAAAAACTGTTTTTT.

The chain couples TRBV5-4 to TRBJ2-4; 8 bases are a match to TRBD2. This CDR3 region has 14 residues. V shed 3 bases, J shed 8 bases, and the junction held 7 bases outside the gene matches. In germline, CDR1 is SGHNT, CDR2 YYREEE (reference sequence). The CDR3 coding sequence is TGTGCCAGCAGCTCCGGGGGGGATGGGGACATTCAGTACTTC. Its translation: CASSSGGDGDIQYF.

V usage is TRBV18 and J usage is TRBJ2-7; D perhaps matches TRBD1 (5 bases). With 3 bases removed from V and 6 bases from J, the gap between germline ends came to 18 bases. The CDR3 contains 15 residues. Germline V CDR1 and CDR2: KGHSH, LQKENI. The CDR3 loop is CASSPGSRDIREQYF. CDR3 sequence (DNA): TGTGCCAGCTCACCCGGTTCCAGGGATATACGCGAGCAGTACTTC.

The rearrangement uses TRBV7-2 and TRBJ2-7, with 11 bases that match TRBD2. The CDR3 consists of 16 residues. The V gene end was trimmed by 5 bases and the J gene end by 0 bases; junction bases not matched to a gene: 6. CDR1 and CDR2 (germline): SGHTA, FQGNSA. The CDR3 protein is CASSPNSGGGSYEQYF. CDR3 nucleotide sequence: TGTGCCAGCAGCCCAAATAGCGGGGGGGGCTCCTACGAGCAGTACTTC.

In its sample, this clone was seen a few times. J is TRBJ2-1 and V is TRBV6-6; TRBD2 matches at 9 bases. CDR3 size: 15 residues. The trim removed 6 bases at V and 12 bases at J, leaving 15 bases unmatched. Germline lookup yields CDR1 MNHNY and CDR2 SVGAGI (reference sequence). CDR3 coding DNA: TGTGCCAGCAGCCAGGAGGGTCTAGCGGGAAAAGGGCAGTTCTTC. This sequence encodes CASSQEGLAGKGQFF.

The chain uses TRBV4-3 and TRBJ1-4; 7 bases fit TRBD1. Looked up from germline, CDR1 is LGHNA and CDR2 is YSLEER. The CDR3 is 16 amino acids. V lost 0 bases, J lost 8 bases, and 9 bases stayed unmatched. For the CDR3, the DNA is TGCGCCAGCAGCCAAGACGGTCCCCAGGGGGACGAAAAACTGTTTTTT. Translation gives CASSQDGPQGDEKLFF.

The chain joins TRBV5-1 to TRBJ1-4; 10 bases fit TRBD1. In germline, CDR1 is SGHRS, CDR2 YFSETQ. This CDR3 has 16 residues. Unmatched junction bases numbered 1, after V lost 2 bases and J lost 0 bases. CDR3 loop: CASSFGTGATNEKLFF. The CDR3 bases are TGCGCCAGCAGCTTCGGGACAGGGGCAACTAATGAAAAACTGTTTTTT.

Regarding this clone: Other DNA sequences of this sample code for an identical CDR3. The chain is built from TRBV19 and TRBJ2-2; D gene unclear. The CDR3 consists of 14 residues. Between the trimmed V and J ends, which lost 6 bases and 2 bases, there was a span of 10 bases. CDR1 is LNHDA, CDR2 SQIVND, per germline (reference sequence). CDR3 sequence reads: CASSFTGNTGELFF. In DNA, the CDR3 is TGTGCCAGTAGCTTTACTGGTAACACCGGGGAGCTGTTTTTT.

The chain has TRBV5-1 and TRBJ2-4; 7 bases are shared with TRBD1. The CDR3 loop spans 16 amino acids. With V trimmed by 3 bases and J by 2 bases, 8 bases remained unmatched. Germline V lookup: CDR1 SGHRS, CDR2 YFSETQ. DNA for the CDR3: TGCGCCAGCAGCTCCGCCCTGACAGGGCCCAAAAACATTCAGTACTTC. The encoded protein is CASSSALTGPKNIQYF.